This T cell receptor (beta chain) was obtained from a study of blood T cell repertoires in COVID-19. Across the whole study: The United States, Italy and Spain provided the acute and convalescent COVID-19 samples. The cDNA or gDNA used as material had been derived from T cells, B-cell-depleted T cells, or PBMCs.

In the source study's methods: From reference gene primer amplification, estimates of nucleated cell counts were derived. Sequencing used immunoSEQ multiplex PCR; TCRdb keeps in-frame clones, though not all of them. That table is the source of V, J and clone size, and D and trimming were worked out from the DNA. Of about 100,000 clones listed, nearly 90% are singletons. The CDR3 is made up of 15 amino acids. CDR1 is SGHTA, CDR2 FQGTGA, per germline. V dropped 5 bases and J dropped 5; count of bases not matched to a gene: 9. The clonotype was recovered from a woman aged 55-70 years with acute or convalescent COVID-19. The chain links TRBV7-3 to TRBJ2-5, with 9 bases identical to TRBD1. Sequenced input: peripheral blood. DNA for the CDR3: TGTGCCAGCAGCCAAAAACAGGGGGCAATGGAGACCCAGTACTTC. Translated: CASSQKQGAMETQYF.